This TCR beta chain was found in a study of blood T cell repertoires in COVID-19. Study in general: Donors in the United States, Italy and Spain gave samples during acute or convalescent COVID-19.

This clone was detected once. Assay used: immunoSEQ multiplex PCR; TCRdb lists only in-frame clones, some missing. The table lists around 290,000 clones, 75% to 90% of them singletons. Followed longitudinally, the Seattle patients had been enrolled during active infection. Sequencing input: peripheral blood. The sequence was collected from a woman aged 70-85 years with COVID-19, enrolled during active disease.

CDR3 sequence (DNA): TGTGCCAGCTCACCTAACGGGGGCACAGATACGCAGTATTTT. Encoded protein: CASSPNGGTDTQYF. V and J are TRBV18 and TRBJ2-3, with D possibly being TRBD2 (5 bases). CDR3 size: 14 residues. The V and J ends lost 3 bases and 1 base respectively, with 8 bases between them. The germline gives CDR1 KGHSH, CDR2 LQKENI.